One and the same sample provided the 4 T cell receptor beta chains below, sequenced in a study of T cells in localized non-small cell lung cancer. Some clones are missing from TCRdb's copy, which holds only in-frame ones; the method was immunoSEQ multiplex PCR. The sample includes around 50,000 clones, more than 80% of them seen just once. The source was peripheral blood, collected before any cancer treatment. The receptors derive from a woman aged 35 to 70 with stage I lung adenocarcinoma.

This chain uses TRBV10-1 with TRBJ2-1, with D possibly being TRBD1 (5 bases). CDR3 size: 14 residues. V lost 4 bases, J lost 4 bases, and 11 bases lay in between. The germline gives CDR1 WNHNN, CDR2 SYGVQD (reference sequence). The CDR3 reads CASSGGQAYNEQFF. In DNA, the CDR3 is TGCGCCAGCAGTGGGGGCCAGGCTTACAATGAGCAGTTCTTC.

The CDR3 sequence: CASSPRTGMGYGYTF. DNA of the CDR3: TGTGCCAGCAGCCCTCGGACAGGGATGGGCTATGGCTACACCTTC. The chain uses TRBV7-2 and TRBJ1-2, with 8 bases matching TRBD1. Per the germline V gene, CDR1 is SGHTA and CDR2 is FQGNSA. V shed 5 bases, J shed 4 bases, and the junction held 9 bases outside the gene matches. The length of the CDR3 is 15 residues.

The rearrangement links TRBV7-8 to TRBJ1-2; tentative D call: TRBD1 (5 bases). V lost 5 bases and J 5 bases, leaving 12 bases between the germline ends. The CDR3 has 13 residues. Germline loops: CDR1 SGHVS, CDR2 FQNEAQ. CDR3 amino acids: CASSTPGKYGYTF. The CDR3 nucleotides are TGTGCCAGCAGCACCCCAGGGAAATATGGCTACACCTTC.

The gene calls are TRBV6-6 and TRBJ2-3; D perhaps matches TRBD1 (5 bases). The CDR3 is made up of 15 amino acids. Trimming left V 0 bases short and J 2 bases short, with 9 bases between. CDR1 MNHNY and CDR2 SVGAGI come from the germline V gene (reference sequence). CDR3 sequence reads: CASSYSRQNTDTQYF. DNA of the CDR3: TGTGCCAGCAGTTACTCCCGACAGAACACAGATACGCAGTATTTT.